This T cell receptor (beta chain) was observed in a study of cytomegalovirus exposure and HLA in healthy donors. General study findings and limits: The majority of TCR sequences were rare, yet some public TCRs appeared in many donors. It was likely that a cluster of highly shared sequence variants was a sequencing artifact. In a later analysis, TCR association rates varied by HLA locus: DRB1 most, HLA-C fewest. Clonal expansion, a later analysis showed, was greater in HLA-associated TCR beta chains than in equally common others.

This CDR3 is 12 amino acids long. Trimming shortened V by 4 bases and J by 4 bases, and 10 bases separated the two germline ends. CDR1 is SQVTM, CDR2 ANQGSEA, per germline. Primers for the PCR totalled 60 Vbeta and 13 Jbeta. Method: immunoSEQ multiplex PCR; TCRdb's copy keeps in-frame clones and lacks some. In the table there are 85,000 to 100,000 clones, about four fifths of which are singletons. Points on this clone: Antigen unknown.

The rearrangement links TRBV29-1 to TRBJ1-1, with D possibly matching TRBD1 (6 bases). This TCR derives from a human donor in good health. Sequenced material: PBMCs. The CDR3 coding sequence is TGCAGCGTTGTCGCAGGGGCCACTGAAGCTTTCTTT. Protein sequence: CSVVAGATEAFF. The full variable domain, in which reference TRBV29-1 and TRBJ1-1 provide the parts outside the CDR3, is SAVISQKPSRDICQRGTSLTIQCQVDSQVTMMFWYRQQPGQSLTLIATANQGSEATYESGFVIDKFPISRPNLTFSTLTVSNMSPEDSSIYLCSVVAGATEAFFGQGTRLTVV.